The rows below give T cell receptor beta chains drawn from one sample of a study of blood T cell repertoires in COVID-19. This table comes from immunoSEQ multiplex PCR, and its TCRdb copy is limited to in-frame clones, with some not included. Of roughly 400,000 clones in the sample, roughly 88% were seen once. The sample was PBMCs or T cells enriched from blood (not recorded which). These receptors were obtained from a woman aged 18-29 years who had been exposed to COVID-19. The CDR3 runs from the conserved cysteine through the conserved F or W. The order of the fields is CDR3 DNA, CDR3 protein, V gene, clone size, J gene, D gene. D genes are given only for firm matches. Some rows mark clone size as missing; the rest say once, few, many or name a class of expanded clone.

CDR3nt: TGTGCCTGCAAGATACAGGGGGTCACCGGGGAGCTGTTTTTT; CDR3aa: CACKIQGVTGELFF; v_gene: TRBV30; abundance: NA; j_gene: TRBJ2-2; d_gene: TRBD1
CDR3nt: TGCGCCAGCAGCCCCAGGTTGGGAGCAGTGGAGACCCAGTACTTC; CDR3aa: CASSPRLGAVETQYF; v_gene: TRBV4-3; abundance: NA; j_gene: TRBJ2-5; d_gene: NA
CDR3nt: TGTGCCATCAGTGATGGCAAGAATCAGCCCCAGCATTTT; CDR3aa: CAISDGKNQPQHF; v_gene: TRBV10-3; abundance: NA; j_gene: TRBJ1-5; d_gene: NA
CDR3nt: TGTGCCAGCTCACCACCTAGCGGGGGGGCGTATGAGCAGTTCTTC; CDR3aa: CASSPPSGGAYEQFF; v_gene: TRBV18; abundance: NA; j_gene: TRBJ2-1; d_gene: TRBD2
CDR3nt: TGTGCCAGCTCACCTGGACAGGGATCCTATGGCTACACCTTC; CDR3aa: CASSPGQGSYGYTF; v_gene: TRBV18; abundance: NA; j_gene: TRBJ1-2; d_gene: TRBD1
CDR3nt: TGTGCCACCAGTGACCTAGCGGGAGGCCACAATGAGCAGTTCTTC; CDR3aa: CATSDLAGGHNEQFF; v_gene: TRBV24-1; abundance: NA; j_gene: TRBJ2-1; d_gene: TRBD2
CDR3nt: TGTGCTAGCAGCTTAATCGATAGCGGGGGCGAGACCCAGTACTTC; CDR3aa: CASSLIDSGGETQYF; v_gene: TRBV7-7; abundance: NA; j_gene: TRBJ2-5; d_gene: TRBD2
CDR3nt: TGTGCCAGCAGAATAGAGGGAGCAAACACTGAAGCTTTCTTT; CDR3aa: CASRIEGANTEAFF; v_gene: TRBV2; abundance: once; j_gene: TRBJ1-1; d_gene: NA
CDR3nt: TGTGCCAGCAGGCCCACAGCGGGAGATGGACCCTACAATGAGCAGTTCTTC; CDR3aa: CASRPTAGDGPYNEQFF; v_gene: TRBV28; abundance: once; j_gene: TRBJ2-1; d_gene: TRBD2
CDR3nt: TGCAGCGCCGTCAGTGGGGGAGGGGAAGAGACCCAGTACTTC; CDR3aa: CSAVSGGGEETQYF; v_gene: TRBV29-1; abundance: NA; j_gene: TRBJ2-5; d_gene: TRBD2
CDR3nt: TGTGCCAGTAGTATCGGACAGGGACCTATGTATGGCTACACCTTC; CDR3aa: CASSIGQGPMYGYTF; v_gene: TRBV19; abundance: NA; j_gene: TRBJ1-2; d_gene: TRBD1
CDR3nt: TGTGCCAGCTCACCACCGACAGGGGCGAACACTGAAGCTTTCTTT; CDR3aa: CASSPPTGANTEAFF; v_gene: TRBV18; abundance: NA; j_gene: TRBJ1-1; d_gene: TRBD1
CDR3nt: TGCGCCAGCAGCTTGGGGACAGGGCATCAGCCCCAGCATTTT; CDR3aa: CASSLGTGHQPQHF; v_gene: TRBV5-1; abundance: many; j_gene: TRBJ1-5; d_gene: TRBD1
CDR3nt: TGTGCCAGCAGCCTGGGACAGGGGGCGCGGACCATATATTTT; CDR3aa: CASSLGQGARTIYF; v_gene: TRBV6-5; abundance: few; j_gene: TRBJ1-3; d_gene: TRBD1
CDR3nt: TGTGCCAGCAGCAAAGCCCCAGCGGTCTCCTACGAGCAGTACTTC; CDR3aa: CASSKAPAVSYEQYF; v_gene: TRBV21-1; abundance: NA; j_gene: TRBJ2-7; d_gene: NA
CDR3nt: TGTGCCAGCAGCTCTCCGGGACAGGGTGGCGAGCAGTACTTC; CDR3aa: CASSSPGQGGEQYF; v_gene: TRBV7-2; abundance: once; j_gene: TRBJ2-7; d_gene: TRBD1
CDR3nt: TGTGCCAGCAGTTTTAACTACGAGCAGTACTTC; CDR3aa: CASSFNYEQYF; v_gene: TRBV27; abundance: NA; j_gene: TRBJ2-7; d_gene: NA
CDR3nt: TGTGCCAGTGGACAGCGGCCCTATAATTCACCCCTCCACTTT; CDR3aa: CASGQRPYNSPLHF; v_gene: TRBV19; abundance: NA; j_gene: TRBJ1-6; d_gene: NA
CDR3nt: TGTGCCAGCAGCCAGGGGGCCTCCTACAATGAGCAGTTCTTC; CDR3aa: CASSQGASYNEQFF; v_gene: TRBV7-3; abundance: NA; j_gene: TRBJ2-1; d_gene: TRBD1
CDR3nt: TGTGCCAGCAGCTTAGCCCGGGACAGGGCTGAAGCTTTCTTT; CDR3aa: CASSLARDRAEAFF; v_gene: TRBV7-8; abundance: NA; j_gene: TRBJ1-1; d_gene: TRBD1
CDR3nt: TGTGCCAGCAGCTTATCGGGACACCTCTACGAGCAGTACTTC; CDR3aa: CASSLSGHLYEQYF; v_gene: TRBV11-2; abundance: NA; j_gene: TRBJ2-7; d_gene: NA
CDR3nt: TGTGCCAGCAGCGCAAGCGGGGGGGCGGGTCAAGAGACCCAGTACTTC; CDR3aa: CASSASGGAGQETQYF; v_gene: TRBV9; abundance: NA; j_gene: TRBJ2-5; d_gene: TRBD2
CDR3nt: TGTGCCAGCAGTTTATTCGGGGGGCAAAGCGGGACCCAGTACTTC; CDR3aa: CASSLFGGQSGTQYF; v_gene: TRBV28; abundance: NA; j_gene: TRBJ2-5; d_gene: NA
CDR3nt: TGTGCCACCAGCAGAGACAACGAACTCCTAGCCAAAAACATTCAGTACTTC; CDR3aa: CATSRDNELLAKNIQYF; v_gene: TRBV15; abundance: NA; j_gene: TRBJ2-4; d_gene: NA
CDR3nt: TGCGCCAGCAGCTTGGGGAGGGTCACAGATACGCAGTATTTT; CDR3aa: CASSLGRVTDTQYF; v_gene: TRBV5-1; abundance: NA; j_gene: TRBJ2-3; d_gene: NA
CDR3nt: TGTGCCAGCAGCTTAAGGACAGGGGTATTTCAGGCCGGGGAGCTGTTTTTT; CDR3aa: CASSLRTGVFQAGELFF; v_gene: TRBV7-9; abundance: NA; j_gene: TRBJ2-2; d_gene: TRBD1
CDR3nt: TGCAGTGTCGAGAGGGGGCAGCAGTACTTC; CDR3aa: CSVERGQQYF; v_gene: TRBV20-1; abundance: NA; j_gene: TRBJ2-7; d_gene: TRBD1
CDR3nt: TGCGCCAGCAGCCGAGCCGGGACAGGGAACTACGAGCAGTACTTC; CDR3aa: CASSRAGTGNYEQYF; v_gene: TRBV4-3; abundance: once; j_gene: TRBJ2-7; d_gene: TRBD1
CDR3nt: TGTGCCAGCTCACCCGGATCCGGGGGGGCCAACGTCCTGACTTTC; CDR3aa: CASSPGSGGANVLTF; v_gene: TRBV18; abundance: once; j_gene: TRBJ2-6; d_gene: NA
CDR3nt: TGTGCCAGCAGCTTGGTAGGGGTGGGTGGCTACACCTTC; CDR3aa: CASSLVGVGGYTF; v_gene: TRBV5-6; abundance: NA; j_gene: TRBJ1-2; d_gene: NA
CDR3nt: TGTGCCAGCAGTTATTCGACAGGGGCAGCCCCCTACGAGCAGTACTTC; CDR3aa: CASSYSTGAAPYEQYF; v_gene: TRBV6-6; abundance: NA; j_gene: TRBJ2-7; d_gene: TRBD1
CDR3nt: TGTGCCAGCAGCCCAAGGCGGGGGGGGCCCACCGGGGAGCTGTTTTTT; CDR3aa: CASSPRRGGPTGELFF; v_gene: TRBV11-3; abundance: NA; j_gene: TRBJ2-2; d_gene: TRBD2
CDR3nt: TGTGCCAGCAGCTTAGTACGCCCCCTAGGAAACACCATATATTTT; CDR3aa: CASSLVRPLGNTIYF; v_gene: TRBV7-2; abundance: NA; j_gene: TRBJ1-3; d_gene: NA
CDR3nt: TGCGCCAGCAGCTTGTTCGGGTCTAATGAAAAACTGTTTTTT; CDR3aa: CASSLFGSNEKLFF; v_gene: TRBV5-1; abundance: NA; j_gene: TRBJ1-4; d_gene: NA
CDR3nt: TGTGCCAGTAACAGTTTTTGGGAGGGTCAGCCCCAGCATTTT; CDR3aa: CASNSFWEGQPQHF; v_gene: TRBV19; abundance: NA; j_gene: TRBJ1-5; d_gene: NA
CDR3nt: TGCAGTGCCCGTTACTACAATGAGCAGTTCTTC; CDR3aa: CSARYYNEQFF; v_gene: TRBV20-1; abundance: NA; j_gene: TRBJ2-1; d_gene: NA
CDR3nt: TGTGCCAGCAGCTTAGCCCGGGACTCATCCTACAATGAGCAGTTCTTC; CDR3aa: CASSLARDSSYNEQFF; v_gene: TRBV7-2; abundance: NA; j_gene: TRBJ2-1; d_gene: NA
CDR3nt: TGCGCCAGCAGCCCAGGCAATCAGCCCCAGCATTTT; CDR3aa: CASSPGNQPQHF; v_gene: TRBV5-1; abundance: NA; j_gene: TRBJ1-5; d_gene: NA
CDR3nt: TGTGCCACCCAGACAGGGAGAGTTTTCGCTGGTGACAATGAGCAGTTCTTC; CDR3aa: CATQTGRVFAGDNEQFF; v_gene: TRBV24-1; abundance: NA; j_gene: TRBJ2-1; d_gene: TRBD1
CDR3nt: TGTGCCAGTAGTATAATGGGGAGGGGGGCTCTCAATCAGCCCCAGCATTTT; CDR3aa: CASSIMGRGALNQPQHF; v_gene: TRBV19; abundance: NA; j_gene: TRBJ1-5; d_gene: NA
CDR3nt: TGTGCCAGCAGCCAAGACTCAGGGGTGACTGAAGCTTTCTTT; CDR3aa: CASSQDSGVTEAFF; v_gene: TRBV3-1/TRBV3-2; abundance: NA; j_gene: TRBJ1-1; d_gene: NA
CDR3nt: TGTGCCAGCAGTTCCCCGGGGAGGGGGGAGCAGTACTTC; CDR3aa: CASSSPGRGEQYF; v_gene: TRBV6-5; abundance: NA; j_gene: TRBJ2-7; d_gene: NA
CDR3nt: TGTGCCAGCCGGACTAGCCCGACTTTAAGCTACGAGCAGTACTTC; CDR3aa: CASRTSPTLSYEQYF; v_gene: TRBV28; abundance: NA; j_gene: TRBJ2-7; d_gene: TRBD2
CDR3nt: TGTGCCAGCAGCTATGAGAGCTCCTACGAGCAGTACTTC; CDR3aa: CASSYESSYEQYF; v_gene: TRBV13; abundance: NA; j_gene: TRBJ2-7; d_gene: NA
CDR3nt: TGTGCCAGCTCACCAAACAGGGGCATCTCTGGAAACACCATATATTTT; CDR3aa: CASSPNRGISGNTIYF; v_gene: TRBV18; abundance: NA; j_gene: TRBJ1-3; d_gene: TRBD1
CDR3nt: TGTGCCAGCAGCACCAGACAGGGACAGAATGCTAACTATGGCTACACCTTC; CDR3aa: CASSTRQGQNANYGYTF; v_gene: TRBV13; abundance: NA; j_gene: TRBJ1-2; d_gene: TRBD1
CDR3nt: TGTGCCAGCAGCTTGGCAGGGGGCTTCACAGATACGCAGTATTTT; CDR3aa: CASSLAGGFTDTQYF; v_gene: TRBV7-8; abundance: NA; j_gene: TRBJ2-3; d_gene: TRBD1
CDR3nt: TGTGCCAGCAGTGAAGTGCCCGGCGGAGCTAACTATGGCTACACCTTC; CDR3aa: CASSEVPGGANYGYTF; v_gene: TRBV6-1; abundance: NA; j_gene: TRBJ1-2; d_gene: NA
CDR3nt: TGTGCCAGCAGTTACTCACGGCCGGGGGTAGATGAGCAGTTCTTC; CDR3aa: CASSYSRPGVDEQFF; v_gene: TRBV6-5; abundance: NA; j_gene: TRBJ2-1; d_gene: NA
CDR3nt: TGCGCCTTGCTGACGGACAGCCAAGAGACCCAGTACTTC; CDR3aa: CALLTDSQETQYF; v_gene: TRBV4-1; abundance: NA; j_gene: TRBJ2-5; d_gene: NA